This T cell receptor beta chain was captured by sequencing in a study of blood T cell repertoires in COVID-19. For the study at large: Sites in the United States, Italy and Spain provided acute and convalescent COVID-19 samples.

In the authors' workflow: Reference gene primers were amplified, and this amplification served to estimate nucleated cell counts. Measured with immunoSEQ multiplex PCR; TCRdb has only the in-frame clones, and not every one. Clonal size and the V and J genes are those of that table, whereas D and trimming came from the DNA. The sample has fewer than 65,000 clones, around four fifths seen once. This TCR was sampled from a human donor in a cohort sampled during active COVID-19. The sample taken for sequencing was peripheral blood.

This CDR3 reads CASSVPSDRGFRSNQPQHF. In nucleotides, the CDR3 is TGTGCCAGCAGTGTTCCGTCGGACAGGGGGTTTCGTAGCAATCAGCCCCAGCATTTT. The J gene is TRBJ1-5, the V gene TRBV6-1, with 10 bases matching TRBD1. This CDR3 comprises 19 residues. Losses at the gene ends were 4 bases for V and 0 bases for J; bases not matched to a gene: 12. The germline gives CDR1 MNHNS, CDR2 SASEGT.